This T cell receptor beta chain appears in the sequencing data of a study of ipilimumab plus nivolumab after autologous stem cell transplantation. About the research overall: Both relapsed and primary refractory DLBCL were included.

Findings and limits, study-wide: Authors suggest TCR repertoire, Treg phenotype and gut microbiota support further study.

On this clone itself: What it binds is not known.

Produced via immunoSEQ multiplex PCR; TCRdb's table is partial and in-frame only. The data show tens of thousands of clones, about 83% seen once. Ipilimumab, 1 mg/kg, started 14 to 28 days after autologous transplant. The clonotype was recovered from a male donor with diffuse large B-cell lymphoma. Specimen: PBMCs, collected in a trial of ipilimumab plus nivolumab as post-transplant consolidation.

CDR3 coding DNA: TGTGCCAGCAGCCAAGGGGACGGGACCGGGGAGCTGTTTTTT. Residues: CASSQGDGTGELFF. The chain uses TRBV4-2 and TRBJ2-2; possibly TRBD1 or TRBD2 for D (5 bases each). Germline loops: CDR1 LGHNA, CDR2 YNFKEQ. V lost 1 base, J lost 5 bases, and 8 bases lay in between. The CDR3 contains 14 residues.